The 18 T cell receptor beta chains reported below all come from one sample, sequenced in a study of shared clonotypes between healthy human individuals. Some clones are missing from TCRdb's copy, which holds only in-frame ones; the method was immunoSEQ multiplex PCR. Of fewer than 550,000 clones listed, 75% to 80% are singletons. The sequenced sample was PBMCs. The receptors come from a woman in her thirties or forties in good health. Some clones in this sample may be carry-over from other donors' samples.

This clone was recorded only once. V is TRBV30 and J is TRBJ1-5, with no clear D. CDR1 GTSNPN and CDR2 SVGIG come from the germline V gene (reference sequence). V lost 3 bases and J 9 bases, leaving 18 bases between the germline ends. CDR3 length: 14 residues. Here the CDR3 reads CAWSPLGLSRPQHF. DNA of the CDR3: TGTGCCTGGAGCCCACTCGGTCTTTCCCGGCCCCAGCATTTT.

This chain connects TRBV28 to TRBJ1-3, with D tentatively TRBD1 (6 bases). The CDR3 runs 14 residues. V gave up 6 bases and J gave up 0 bases, with 9 bases separating them. Looked up from germline, CDR1 is MDHEN and CDR2 is SYDVKM. For the CDR3, the DNA is TGTGCCAGCAGGGACAGCCGCTCTGGAAACACCATATATTTT. As protein: CASRDSRSGNTIYF.

The rearrangement joins TRBV5-4 to TRBJ2-1; 9 bases line up with TRBD2. CDR1 is SGHNT and CDR2 is YYREEE in the germline V gene (reference sequence). CDR3 size: 16 residues. J was trimmed by 7 bases and V by 2 bases; bases with no gene match: 10. CDR3 amino acids: CASSLRSGSIWNEQFF. CDR3 in DNA: TGTGCCAGCAGCTTACGTAGCGGGAGCATCTGGAATGAGCAGTTCTTC.

This clone was detected only once. The chain uses TRBV27 and TRBJ1-2, with D unresolved. This CDR3 comprises 15 residues. Trimming pared 0 bases from V and 2 bases from J, leaving 10 bases between. Per the germline V gene, CDR1 is MNHEY and CDR2 is SMNVEV (reference sequence). This CDR3 reads CASSLSGRRNYGYTF. The CDR3 DNA is TGTGCCAGCAGTTTATCAGGGCGGAGAAACTATGGCTACACCTTC.

V usage is TRBV5-1 and J usage is TRBJ2-3; 14 nucleotides align to TRBD2. V shed 7 bases, J shed 4 bases, and the junction held 8 bases outside the gene matches. Germline CDR1 is SGHRS and CDR2 is YFSETQ. The CDR3 is 16 residues long. The DNA for the CDR3 is TGCGCCAGCGCATCGGGACTAGCGGGAGCATCAGATACGCAGTATTTT. It translates to CASASGLAGASDTQYF.

This chain connects TRBV28 to TRBJ2-5, with D possibly matching TRBD2 (6 bases). The J call may be wrong; the DNA end is better matched by TRBJ2-7. This CDR3 contains 13 residues. CDR1 MDHEN and CDR2 SYDVKM come from the germline V gene. This CDR3 is CASSPGSLYEQYF. The CDR3 nucleotides read TGTGCCAGCAGTCCCGGGAGCTTGTACGAGCAGTACTTC.

The chain recombines TRBV7-2 with TRBJ1-2, with D possibly being TRBD1 (6 bases). Trimming took 5 bases from V and 7 from J, leaving 17 bases between them. CDR1 SGHTA and CDR2 FQGNSA come from the germline V gene. This CDR3 has 14 amino acids. CDR3: CASSPQRGAGGYTF. As DNA, the CDR3 is TGTGCCAGCAGCCCCCAACGGGGGGCCGGTGGCTACACCTTC.

In regard to this clone: This sample includes further DNA sequences coding for the same CDR3. The chain joins TRBV28 to TRBJ2-7, with TRBD1 matching 9 bases. This CDR3 is built from 15 residues. The germline gives CDR1 MDHEN, CDR2 SYDVKM. J lost 5 bases, V lost 4 bases, and 9 bases had no gene match. The CDR3 region has the DNA TGTGCCAGCAGTTCATCCGGGACAGGGATCCACGAGCAGTACTTC. Amino acids: CASSSSGTGIHEQYF.

This clone was detected only a few times. This same CDR3 is encoded by further DNA sequences in the sample. This sequence joins TRBV6-5 and TRBJ1-1; 9 nucleotides match TRBD1. J lost 4 bases, V lost 0 bases, and 3 bases had no gene match. This CDR3 has 15 residues. CDR1 and CDR2 (germline): MNHEY, SVGAGI. CDR3 loop: CASSYSVDRGTEAFF. CDR3 coding DNA: TGTGCCAGCAGTTACTCCGTGGACAGGGGCACTGAAGCTTTCTTT.

In this sample, this clone turned up once. The chain is built from TRBV28 and TRBJ1-5; possibly TRBD1 for D (6 bases). Looked up from germline, CDR1 is MDHEN and CDR2 is SYDVKM. Trimming took off 6 bases at V and 3 bases at J, with 12 bases between the two ends. This CDR3 has 14 residues. The CDR3 reads CASRQQGPNQPQHF. The DNA for the CDR3 is TGTGCCAGCAGACAACAGGGTCCCAATCAGCCCCAGCATTTT.

This clone showed up just once. The V gene is TRBV5-6, the J gene TRBJ1-4, with D possibly being TRBD1 (6 bases). CDR3 length: 13 residues. Trimming took off 4 bases at V and 8 bases at J, with 12 bases between the two ends. In germline, CDR1 is SGHDT, CDR2 YYEEEE. CDR3 coding DNA: TGTGCCAGCAGCCTGGGAACAGGGGAAAAACTGTTTTTT. The encoded protein is CASSLGTGEKLFF.

The J gene is TRBJ2-1, the V gene TRBV7-2, with 9 bases matching TRBD2. The length of the CDR3 is 13 residues. Germline V gene sequence: CDR1 SGHTA, CDR2 FQGNSA. V trimming: 6 bases; J trimming: 8 bases; junction bases outside the gene matches: 5. This CDR3 is CASRAGGPYEQFF. DNA for the CDR3: TGTGCCAGCAGGGCGGGAGGGCCCTATGAGCAGTTCTTC.

The V and J genes are TRBV5-4 and TRBJ2-7; D call uncertain. This CDR3 is built from 12 residues. Germline V lookup: CDR1 SGHNT, CDR2 YYREEE (reference sequence). The V and J ends lost 2 bases and 1 base respectively, with 4 bases between them. The CDR3 region has the DNA TGTGCCAGCAGCTTAAATTCCTACGAGCAGTACTTC. Protein: CASSLNSYEQYF. Variable domain in full (rest from reference TRBV5-4 and TRBJ2-7): ETGVTQSPTHLIKTRGQQVTLRCSSQSGHNTVSWYQQALGQGPQFIFQYYREEENGRGNFPPRFSGLQFPNYSSELNVNALELDDSALYLCASSLNSYEQYFGPGTRLTVT.

This clone was recorded once. The chain uses TRBV14 and TRBJ2-6, with D possibly called TRBD1 or TRBD2 (6 bases each). The CDR3 has 15 amino acids. The V and J ends lost 2 bases and 4 bases respectively, with 9 bases between them. Germline CDR1 SGHDN, CDR2 FVKESK. The CDR3 DNA reads TGTGCCAGCAGCCAATCGGGGGCCGGGGCCAACGTCCTGACTTTC. The encoded protein is CASSQSGAGANVLTF.

The J gene is TRBJ2-3, the V gene TRBV19; 10 bases are shared with TRBD2. The CDR3 consists of 15 residues. Germline V gene data show CDR1 as LNHDA and CDR2 as SQIVND (reference sequence). Trimming cost V 5 bases and J 2 bases; bases outside gene matches: 4. The CDR3 region has the DNA TGTGCCAGTAGTCCACTAGCGGGACTCACAGATACGCAGTATTTT. It is translated as CASSPLAGLTDTQYF.

This clone occurred once. The chain has TRBV15 and TRBJ2-5; TRBD2 agrees at 10 bases. After removal of 0 bases from V and 0 bases from J, the junction contained 13 bases not matched to a gene. The CDR3 is 20 residues long. Looked up from germline, CDR1 is LNHNV and CDR2 is YYDKDF (reference sequence). CDR3 nucleotide sequence: TGTGCCACCAGCAGAGATCCCTTTAATCTAGCGGGAGAGTACCAAGAGACCCAGTACTTC. This translates into CATSRDPFNLAGEYQETQYF. The full variable domain, with the rest looked up from reference TRBV15 and TRBJ2-5, is DAMVIQNPRYQVTQFGKPVTLSCSQTLNHNVMYWYQQKSSQAPKLLFHYYDKDFNNEADTPDNFQSRRPNTSFCFLDIRSPGLGDTAMYLCATSRDPFNLAGEYQETQYFGPGTRLLVL.

In the case of this clone: This likely reflects a read error, since a far larger clone is one base away. Other DNA sequences in the sample encode the same CDR3. The chain links TRBV10-2 to TRBJ1-2, with 9 bases identical to TRBD1. Germline-derived CDR1 and CDR2 are WSHSY and SAAADI. The V segment lost 9 bases and the J segment 3 bases; nucleotides outside the gene matches: 5. The CDR3 covers 13 residues. CDR3 in amino acids: CASSRQGDYGYTF. Here the CDR3 DNA reads TGCGCCAGTAGCCGACAGGGGGACTATGGCTACACCTTC.

The genes are TRBV5-1 and TRBJ2-5, with 10 bases lining up with TRBD2. Looked up from germline, CDR1 is SGHRS and CDR2 is YFSETQ. With 1 base clipped from V and 4 bases from J, the junction kept 4 bases outside the gene matches. CDR3 size: 15 residues. CDR3 sequence (DNA): TGCGCCAGCAGCTTGCTAGCGGGAGTGGGAGAGACCCAGTACTTC. Protein sequence: CASSLLAGVGETQYF.